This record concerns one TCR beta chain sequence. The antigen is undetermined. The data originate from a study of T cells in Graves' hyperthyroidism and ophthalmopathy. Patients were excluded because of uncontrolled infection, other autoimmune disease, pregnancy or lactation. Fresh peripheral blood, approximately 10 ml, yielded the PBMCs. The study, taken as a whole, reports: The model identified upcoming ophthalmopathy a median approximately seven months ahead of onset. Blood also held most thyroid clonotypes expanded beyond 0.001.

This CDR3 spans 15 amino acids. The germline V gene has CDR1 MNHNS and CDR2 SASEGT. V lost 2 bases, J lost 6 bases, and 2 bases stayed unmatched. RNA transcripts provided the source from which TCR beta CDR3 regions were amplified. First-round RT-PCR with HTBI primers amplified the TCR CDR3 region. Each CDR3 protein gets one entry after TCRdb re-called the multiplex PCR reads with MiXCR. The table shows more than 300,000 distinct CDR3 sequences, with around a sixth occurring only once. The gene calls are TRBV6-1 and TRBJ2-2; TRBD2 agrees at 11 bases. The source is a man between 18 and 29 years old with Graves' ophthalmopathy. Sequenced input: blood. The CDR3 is CASSEFSGGAGELFF. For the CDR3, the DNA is TGTGCCAGCAGTGAATTTAGCGGGGGGGCCGGGGAGCTGTTTTTT.